The subject of this entry is one TCR beta chain. Its antigen is not known. The data stem from a study of blood T cells in healthy people across ages. As for the study in general: Capture via template switching afforded approximately one barcoded beta molecule per two T cells. Study observations and caveats: More naive CD4+ cells and higher diversity marked long-lived donors relative to aged donors.

The CDR3 spans 13 residues. The V gene lost 5 bases and the J gene lost 6 bases, with 13 bases spanning the gap. Germline assignment: CDR1 SNHLY and CDR2 FYNNEI. A J-beta primer mix and a sample-barcoded 5' primer were used in a second PCR of about 7 to 12 cycles. Each CDR3 protein gets one entry after TCRdb re-called the 5' RACE reads with MiXCR. The table includes 1.6 million or so distinct CDR3 sequences, about 35% detected once. V and J are TRBV2 and TRBJ1-1, with D uncertain. This TCR derives from a woman in her 30s in good health. The material sequenced was blood. The CDR3: CASSLDHGAEAFF. In nucleotides, the CDR3 is TGTGCCAGCAGTTTAGATCATGGCGCTGAAGCTTTCTTT.